This TCR beta chain was sequenced for a study of T cell repertoires in cytomegalovirus infection. Study-level background: It was recently identified HLA-C-restricted and well-studied HLA-B-restricted CMV epitopes that the study used. An indication of both CMV infection and matching HLA type came from public TCR beta signatures. Study-wide points: Identification of carriers of CMV plus the relevant HLA was achieved through cumulative public TCR beta family frequency.

This clonotype has just one count. Its antigen is still unknown. Trimming stripped 1 base from V and 5 bases from J, with 12 bases between. CDR1 is MGHRA and CDR2 is YSYEKL in the germline V gene. The CDR3 covers 15 residues. Each CDR3 protein is one row after TCRdb ran MiXCR on the reads. The sample consists of a few hundred thousand distinct CDR3 sequences, 40% of them appearing once. The clonotype was recovered from a human donor in good health (CMV status not recorded). Some clones in this sample may be carry-over from other donors' samples. The rearrangement links TRBV4-1 to TRBJ2-1; a possible D gene is TRBD1 (6 bases). The input for sequencing was cultured PBMCs, taken from culture after CMV antigen stimulation. The CDR3 DNA is TGCGCCAGCAGCCAAGGGTCTTCAGGGGACAATGAGCAGTTCTTC. This gives the protein CASSQGSSGDNEQFF.